This is a list of T cell receptor beta chains from one sample in a study of OX40 agonist ivuxolimab in advanced cancers. TCRdb's copy holds only in-frame clones and misses some; the assay was immunoSEQ multiplex PCR. Counted here are under 65,000 clones, approximately 90% occurring once; the ten biggest clones make up approximately 19%. The specimen was CD4+ or CD8+ T cells sorted from blood, collected in a trial of the OX40 agonist ivuxolimab. Receptors were obtained from an adult with an advanced solid tumor such as melanoma, head and neck, liver or kidney cancer. Both conserved end residues are trimmed from each CDR3. D genes are given only for firm matches.

v_call: TRBV5-5
d_call: TRBD1
j_call: TRBJ1-2
cdr3_aa: ASSSGGDRGLVGYT

v_call: TRBV7-8
d_call: .
j_call: TRBJ1-1
cdr3_aa: ASSPLSGSAGGMNTEAF

v_call: TRBV4-2
d_call: .
j_call: TRBJ2-7
cdr3_aa: ASSLDQSTYEQY

v_call: TRBV4-1
d_call: TRBD1
j_call: TRBJ2-7
cdr3_aa: ASSPRQGPYEQY

v_call: TRBV7-2
d_call: TRBD2
j_call: TRBJ2-3
cdr3_aa: ASSLGGGLLKPDTQY

v_call: TRBV30
d_call: .
j_call: TRBJ1-3
cdr3_aa: AWSGVGGSGNTIY

v_call: TRBV6-5
d_call: .
j_call: TRBJ1-5
cdr3_aa: ASSYSRIEPQH

v_call: TRBV2
d_call: TRBD2
j_call: TRBJ2-4
cdr3_aa: ASSPSTSGLFRAY

v_call: TRBV27
d_call: .
j_call: TRBJ2-7
cdr3_aa: ASSLSGDTYEQY

v_call: TRBV27
d_call: .
j_call: TRBJ2-7
cdr3_aa: ASSLAGFGSYEQY

v_call: TRBV27
d_call: .
j_call: TRBJ1-2
cdr3_aa: ASSMDGPYGYT

v_call: TRBV5-6
d_call: .
j_call: TRBJ1-1
cdr3_aa: ASTYSTNTEAF

v_call: TRBV11-2
d_call: .
j_call: TRBJ1-2
cdr3_aa: ASSPGPAYGYT

v_call: TRBV6-5
d_call: .
j_call: TRBJ2-5
cdr3_aa: ASSETRVQETQY

v_call: TRBV7-9
d_call: .
j_call: TRBJ2-1
cdr3_aa: ASSSATGPSYNEQF

v_call: TRBV4-1
d_call: .
j_call: TRBJ1-3
cdr3_aa: ASSQDPLNTIY

v_call: TRBV18
d_call: .
j_call: TRBJ1-1
cdr3_aa: ASSPRTVNTEAF

v_call: TRBV6-5
d_call: TRBD1
j_call: TRBJ2-2
cdr3_aa: ASKYRGPTGELF

v_call: TRBV7-9
d_call: TRBD1
j_call: TRBJ1-2
cdr3_aa: ASSLATGIGYT

v_call: TRBV29-1
d_call: .
j_call: TRBJ2-3
cdr3_aa: SVEDLTTDTQY

v_call: TRBV19
d_call: .
j_call: TRBJ1-5
cdr3_aa: ASSITASPNQPQH